One T cell receptor (beta chain) is described in this entry. This clonotype has only a few counts. The target of this receptor is not known. Base-call qualities are not available, and no considerably larger clone is one nucleotide away. The library was generated by 5' RACE. TCRdb lists the instrument as Illumina HiSeq 2000. Template switching introduced a universal primer binding site; the final cDNA contained a unique molecular identifier, enabling accurate counting of TCR cDNA molecules. Specific primers in the conserved constant-segment region were used to synthesize first-strand cDNA for the TCR alpha and beta chains. To control for contamination, every cDNA library carried two barcodes: a SMART-Mk sample barcode plus Illumina barcodes. TruSeq adapter sequences along with Illumina sample barcodes were introduced in two successive PCR steps. TCR alpha and beta cDNA libraries were sequenced on the Illumina HiSeq platform with custom primers. On the authors' methods: Raw reads were processed with MiGEC to extract unique molecular identifiers, and MiXCR was used to determine CDR3 positions. For each individual, recombination models were inferred using an EM algorithm with the repgenHMM and IGoR tools. The analysis of shared clonotypes was done with the tcR package in R, with sharing normalized by the product of cloneset sizes. Out-of-frame nonproductive sequences were analyzed to study raw recombination free of thymic and clonal selection effects. Using fastp trimming at Q25 and MiXCR clonotype assembly, TCRdb reanalyzed the public sequencing data and kept in-frame beta chains. When rows share a CDR3 protein, they turn into one entry using the most common DNA and genes. The V and J calls shown here were made by TCRdb, not taken from the authors' results. This sample holds some 500,000 distinct CDR3 sequences; approximately 14% were observed only once. Of the sample, approximately 1% is held by the ten largest clones.

The data derive from a study of identical twins listed by TCRdb under 2016. Regarding the study in general: TCR alpha and beta repertoires from monozygotic twins, unrelated adults of various ages and cord blood were deep-sequenced to test whether fetal clonotypes persist. To rule out contamination, replicate twin experiments were performed at different times with different library preparation protocols. Broader findings and caveats from the paper: Because the same donors could not be followed over many years, the conclusions depended on cross-sectional statistical analysis. Recombination models systematically underestimated out-of-frame TCR alpha sharing in monozygotic twins but agreed with sharing between unrelated individuals. Abundant cord blood beta clonotypes carried fewer insertions; young adult naive repertoires showed a weaker similar trend, while memory repertoires showed none. Compared with coincidental sharing between unrelated individuals, an excess of low generation-probability sequences was observed among out-of-frame TCR alpha sequences shared between twins. The excess sharing between twins in beta out-of-frame sequences was weaker because fewer shared sequences reduced the signal-to-noise ratio. Zero-insertion analyses could be partly confounded by invariant T cells such as MAIT and iNKT, though diverse VJ usage argued against such confounding for most clonotypes.

Only healthy Caucasian donors were included. Three pairs of female monozygotic twins, all aged 18 to 29 years, made up the twin cohort. Positive isolation kits from Invitrogen were used to isolate the CD4+ and CD8+ T cell populations. This sample was also put to use in a study of yellow fever vaccine responses in identical twins. The second study's authors report: According to the authors, the vaccine-induced T cell response in identical twins seemed to be partly convergent and partly specific to each individual. Focusing on identical twins, the study followed the T cell clones that responded to the vaccine, and did so with precision.

Sequencing was carried out using CD4+ T cells sorted from blood. This clonotype was obtained from a woman under 30 in good health.

This receptor carries the CDR3 CASSDRQGGGFSNQPQHF. The nucleotide sequence reads as follows: TGTGCCAGCAGTGACAGGCAGGGTGGGGGTTTCAGCAATCAGCCCCAGCATTTT. The chain was built from TRBV6-4 and TRBJ1-5; the D gene is perhaps TRBD1, on 5 matching bases. Cut back by 2 bases and 1 base, the V and J ends lie 18 bases apart. Its CDR3 holds 18 amino acids, cysteine through phenylalanine. Solely the CDR3 DNA is kept, with 54 bases framed from the first base. Reading the germline V gene gives CDR1 MRHNA and CDR2 SNTAGT.